These 12 T cell receptor beta chains originate from one sample sequenced in a study of T cell changes during pregnancy in multiple sclerosis. The protocol was immunoSEQ multiplex PCR, while the TCRdb copy is restricted to in-frame clones and leaves out a portion. Here the sample spans about 69,000 clones, roughly 88% being singletons. The specimen was peripheral blood, collected in the third trimester of pregnancy. All receptors come from a female donor with multiple sclerosis, enrolled in a pregnancy study.

The rearrangement uses TRBV7-9 and TRBJ2-7, with D unclear. The CDR3 extends over 13 amino acids. In germline, CDR1 is SEHNR, CDR2 FQNEAQ (reference sequence). V lost 3 bases, J lost 2 bases, and 8 bases lay in between. CDR3: CASSFSRTYEQYF. The CDR3 DNA reads as TGTGCCAGCAGCTTCTCTAGAACCTACGAGCAGTACTTC.

This chain links TRBV7-2 with TRBJ2-3; TRBD1 is a possible D gene (5 bases). CDR1 is SGHTA, CDR2 FQGNSA, per germline. V was shortened by 3 bases and J by 4 bases, with 8 bases between the two germline ends. CDR3 length: 13 residues. The CDR3 DNA sequence: TGTGCCAGCAGCTTTCAGGGTGCAGATACGCAGTATTTT. Translated: CASSFQGADTQYF.

This sequence joins TRBV19 and TRBJ1-6, with D tentatively TRBD1 (5 bases). The CDR3 consists of 16 residues. Germline V gene sequence: CDR1 LNHDA, CDR2 SQIVND (reference sequence). V dropped 7 bases and J dropped 7 bases, with 20 bases sitting between them. This CDR3 reads CASTFGTGDVNSPLHF. CDR3 DNA: TGTGCCAGTACTTTCGGGACGGGGGACGTAAATTCACCCCTCCACTTT.

The V call is TRBV5-1, the J call TRBJ2-1; D is unclear. Trimming left V 0 bases short and J 5 bases short, with 9 bases between. The germline CDR1 and CDR2 sequences are SGHRS and YFSETQ. This CDR3 is 14 amino acids long. The CDR3 bases are TGCGCCAGCAGCTTGGCCGGTCAGGACAATGAGCAGTTCTTC. This translates into CASSLAGQDNEQFF.

The J gene is TRBJ1-2, the V gene TRBV11-2; D is possibly TRBD1 (5 bases). From germline, CDR1 is SGHAT and CDR2 FQNNGV. The germline V and J ends were trimmed by 2 bases and 7 bases, with 11 bases remaining between them. This CDR3 spans 13 amino acids. CDR3 protein: CASSLRGSGGYTF. The CDR3 DNA sequence: TGTGCCAGCAGCTTAAGGGGAAGTGGTGGCTACACCTTC.

The genes are TRBV4-3 and TRBJ2-5; TRBD2 matches at 12 bases. Germline V CDR1 and CDR2: LGHNA, YSLEER. The CDR3 has 22 amino acids. Trimming at V came to 0 bases and at J to 5 bases, leaving 22 bases not matched to a gene. CDR3 DNA: TGCGCCAGCAGCCAAGAGAGGTGGACTTCGGCTAGCGGGGGGGGAAAACGGGAGACCCAGTACTTC. The encoded protein is CASSQERWTSASGGGKRETQYF.

This chain links TRBV28 with TRBJ2-4; D may be TRBD2 (6 bases). This CDR3 is built from 21 residues. The ends were cut back, 1 base at V and 2 bases at J, with 27 bases in the middle. Germline CDR1 and CDR2: MDHEN and SYDVKM. The CDR3: CASSLSSRGQRAFLTKNIQYF. The CDR3 DNA follows: TGTGCCAGCAGTTTATCGAGTCGGGGCCAGCGGGCTTTTCTAACCAAAAACATTCAGTACTTC.

This clone appeared a single time. This chain uses TRBV14 with TRBJ2-3, with a weak D call TRBD1 (5 bases). Germline CDR1 and CDR2: SGHDN and FVKESK. The CDR3 totals 18 residues. Trimming removed 1 base from V and 3 bases from J, with 20 bases in between. CDR3 sequence: CASSQVLSWAGRTDTQYF. Written as DNA, the CDR3 is TGTGCCAGCAGCCAAGTGTTATCTTGGGCAGGGCGGACAGATACGCAGTATTTT.

The chain uses TRBV11-1 and TRBJ1-2; the D gene is possibly TRBD1 (6 bases). V shed 3 bases and J shed 0 bases, with 8 bases lying between them. Germline V gene lookup returns CDR1 SGHAT and CDR2 FQDESV (reference sequence). CDR3 length: 14 residues. The CDR3 loop is CASSLDSANYGYTF. The CDR3 DNA reads as TGTGCCAGCAGCTTGGACAGTGCTAACTATGGCTACACCTTC.

Here the CDR3 reads CASSLTGQSYEQYF. The CDR3 region has the DNA TGTGCCAGCAGCTTAACGGGACAGTCCTACGAGCAGTACTTC. The gene calls are TRBV11-2 and TRBJ2-7; 7 nucleotides line up with TRBD1. After removal of 2 bases from V and 1 base from J, the junction contained 2 bases not matched to a gene. The CDR3 is 14 residues long. The germline gives CDR1 SGHAT, CDR2 FQNNGV.

The V and J genes are TRBV19 and TRBJ1-6; 11 nucleotides agree with TRBD1. Trimming took 3 bases from V and 12 from J; bases not matched to a gene: 4. This CDR3 spans 14 amino acids. The V gene's germline CDR1 is LNHDA and CDR2 SQIVND (reference sequence). The CDR3 DNA reads as TGTGCCAGTAGTATGGACAGGGGGCTTCAACCCCTCCACTTT. As protein: CASSMDRGLQPLHF.

Concerning this clone: An end of the junction does not agree with germline; a read error may underlie this. CDR3 region: CASREGTGLNYGYTF. The CDR3 DNA sequence: TGTGCCAGCAGAGAAGGGACAGGGCTTAACTATGGCTACACCTTC. The gene calls are TRBV2 and TRBJ1-2, with TRBD1 matching over 9 bases. Germline loops: CDR1 SNHLY, CDR2 FYNNEI. The CDR3 is made up of 15 amino acids.